The 25 T cell receptor beta chains below all came from one sample that was sequenced in a study of regulatory and conventional T cells in RAG deficiency (TCRdb year 2017). Before genomic DNA extraction, conventional CD4+ T cells were isolated from blood as CD25-low CD127-high cells. Library preparation used the immunoSEQ multiplex PCR assay. The source is immuneACCESS, and TCRdb retained only in-frame sequences with V and J called. Part of the clones is not carried over; for the studies checked, unresolved V genes explain less than half of this, and the remainder is unexplained. The sample records fewer than 40,000 clones, around 96% of which are singletons. The top ten constitute about 0.35% of the sample. Separately, the same data were catalogued under a study of regulatory T cells. The other study reports the following: In the multiplex PCR, 52 forward TRBV primers and 13 reverse TRBJ primers were used, and assay-based and computational corrections were applied for amplification bias.

The sequenced sample consisted of CD25- CD4+ T cells sorted from blood. All receptors derive from a human donor in good health.

The chain combines TRBV6-5 with TRBJ2-7, with 9 bases fitting TRBD1. From germline, CDR1 is MNHEY and CDR2 SVGAGI. With 5 bases clipped from V and 2 bases from J, the junction kept 1 base outside the gene matches. The CDR3 sequence is 13 residues long. The CDR3 sequence: CASSRDRAYEQYF. As DNA, the CDR3 is TGTGCCAGCAGTAGGGACAGGGCCTACGAGCAGTACTTC.

The J gene is TRBJ1-1, the V gene TRBV30; no clear D. Per the germline V gene, CDR1 is GTSNPN and CDR2 is SVGIG (reference sequence). V was pared by 5 bases and J by 3 bases, with 13 bases between. The length of the CDR3 is 13 residues. The CDR3 DNA sequence: TGTGCCTGGCGCAGTTGGAGCGACACTGAAGCTTTCTTT. This translates into CAWRSWSDTEAFF. Full variable domain (missing parts from reference TRBV30 and TRBJ1-1): SQTIHQWPATLVQPVGSPLSLECTVEGTSNPNLYWYRQAAGRGLQLLFYSVGIGQISSEVPQNLSASRPQDRQFILSSKKLLLSDSGFYLCAWRSWSDTEAFFGQGTRLTVV.

The rearrangement links TRBV5-6 to TRBJ2-7; perhaps TRBD2 as D (6 bases). Trimming took 4 bases from V and 3 from J, leaving 11 bases between them. The CDR3 has 13 amino acids. Germline V lookup: CDR1 SGHDT, CDR2 YYEEEE. In DNA form, the CDR3 reads TGTGCCAGCAGCCCAAACGGGGGCTACGAGCAGTACTTC. It codes for CASSPNGGYEQYF.

This clone was seen only once. The chain is built from TRBV14 and TRBJ2-3; 8 bases match TRBD1. Unmatched junction bases numbered 1, after V lost 4 bases and J lost 4 bases. Germline-derived CDR1 and CDR2 are SGHDN and FVKESK. The CDR3 runs 13 residues. CDR3 residues: CASSRQGPDTQYF. The CDR3 DNA is TGTGCCAGCAGCCGACAGGGGCCAGATACGCAGTATTTT.

This clone appeared once. This chain joins TRBV7-3 and TRBJ1-2, with 7 bases matching TRBD1. This CDR3 comprises 14 residues. CDR1 is SGHTA and CDR2 is FQGTGA in the germline V gene. The trim removed 4 bases at V and 8 bases at J, leaving 10 bases unmatched. The CDR3 sequence: CASSSRQGREGYTF. The CDR3, as DNA: TGTGCCAGCAGCTCCCGACAGGGACGAGAGGGCTACACCTTC.

This rearrangement joins TRBV11-1 to TRBJ1-2; D is ambiguous. This CDR3 contains 15 residues. Looked up from germline, CDR1 is SGHAT and CDR2 is FQDESV (reference sequence). Trimming cost V 1 base and J 4 bases, with 13 bases left between them. DNA for the CDR3: TGTGCCAGCAGCTTAGAATTCGAGGGCGGCTATGGCTACACCTTC. Its translation: CASSLEFEGGYGYTF.

The V and J genes are TRBV5-4 and TRBJ2-3; 9 bases are shared with TRBD2. The V segment lost 5 bases and the J segment 8 bases; nucleotides outside the gene matches: 12. There are 15 residues in the CDR3. In germline, CDR1 is SGHNT, CDR2 YYREEE (reference sequence). CDR3 amino acids: CASSGGGGARGTQYF. The CDR3 nucleotides are TGTGCCAGCAGTGGTGGCGGGGGGGCTCGGGGTACGCAGTATTTT.

The chain couples TRBV30 to TRBJ2-3; TRBD2 is a possible D gene (6 bases). This CDR3 is 16 amino acids long. Germline-derived CDR1 and CDR2 are GTSNPN and SVGIG (reference sequence). Trimming took 3 bases from V and 4 from J, leaving 20 bases between them. The CDR3 sequence is CAWRGGGAGQADTQYF. In DNA form, the CDR3 reads TGTGCCTGGAGGGGAGGTGGAGCAGGTCAGGCAGATACGCAGTATTTT.

J is TRBJ2-7 and V is TRBV10-3, with 7 positions matching TRBD1. From germline, CDR1 is ENHRY and CDR2 SYGVKD. The CDR3 totals 14 residues. The V gene end was trimmed by 3 bases and the J gene end by 1 base; junction bases not matched to a gene: 3. The CDR3 spells CAISERDSSYEQYF. CDR3 nucleotide sequence: TGTGCCATCAGTGAAAGGGACAGTTCCTACGAGCAGTACTTC.

This chain links TRBV30 with TRBJ2-6; the match to TRBD1 covers 7 bases. CDR3 length equals 15 residues. Germline V gives CDR1 GTSNPN, CDR2 SVGIG (reference sequence). The J segment lost 1 base and the V segment lost 8 bases, leaving 8 bases of the junction unmatched. CDR3 in amino acids: CAGDSAGSGANVLTF. The CDR3 DNA is TGTGCCGGGGACAGCGCCGGGTCTGGGGCCAACGTCCTGACTTTC.

DNA of the CDR3: TGTGCCAGCAGTTTAAAGGGGTTTGAGCAGTTCTTC. Its translation is CASSLKGFEQFF. The rearrangement links TRBV28 to TRBJ2-1; perhaps TRBD1 as D (5 bases). CDR3 length equals 12 residues. Trimming took 2 bases from V and 9 from J, leaving 8 bases between them. Germline V lookup: CDR1 MDHEN, CDR2 SYDVKM.

V is TRBV5-1 and J is TRBJ2-1, with TRBD1 matching 10 bases. Germline CDR1 reads SGHRS; CDR2 reads YFSETQ. Unmatched junction bases numbered 19, after V lost 7 bases and J lost 0 bases. The CDR3 totals 20 residues. CDR3 DNA sequence: TGCGCCAGCTCCCGAAAACTCGGGACAGGGGTCGTAAGCTCCTACAATGAGCAGTTCTTC. It is translated as CASSRKLGTGVVSSYNEQFF.

V and J are TRBV7-9 and TRBJ2-1; 7 positions agree with TRBD1. CDR3 size: 17 residues. Germline loops: CDR1 SEHNR, CDR2 FQNEAQ (reference sequence). With 1 base clipped from V and 0 bases from J, the junction kept 6 bases outside the gene matches. The CDR3 DNA reads as TGTGCCAGCAGCTTAGGCCGGGGACAGTTCTCCTACAATGAGCAGTTCTTC. Translated: CASSLGRGQFSYNEQFF.

The J gene is TRBJ1-2, the V gene TRBV28; TRBD1 aligns across 11 bases. From germline, CDR1 is MDHEN and CDR2 SYDVKM. The V segment lost 7 bases and the J segment 8 bases; nucleotides outside the gene matches: 15. The CDR3 totals 16 residues. The CDR3 reads CASTLLPGQGVRGYTF. CDR3 nucleotides: TGTGCCAGCACCCTACTACCGGGACAGGGGGTTAGGGGCTACACCTTC.

The rearrangement joins TRBV7-2 to TRBJ2-7; 9 bases map to TRBD1. V trimming: 1 base; J trimming: 7 bases; junction bases outside the gene matches: 8. The CDR3 contains 15 residues. Germline V CDR1 and CDR2: SGHTA, FQGNSA. The CDR3 spells CASSLGGGTGREQYF. Here the CDR3 DNA reads TGTGCCAGCAGCTTAGGGGGGGGGACAGGGCGTGAGCAGTACTTC.

The chain employs TRBV5-1 and TRBJ2-3, with D perhaps TRBD1 (5 bases). Per the germline V gene, CDR1 is SGHRS and CDR2 is YFSETQ. V was trimmed by 4 bases and J by 10 bases, leaving 16 bases between them. This CDR3 contains 13 residues. The CDR3 DNA follows: TGCGCCAGCAGCCTGGCGGAAGGGGTCGCGCAGTATTTT. This translates into CASSLAEGVAQYF.

This rearrangement joins TRBV6-5 to TRBJ1-2; no definite D call. Trimming removed 2 bases at V and 2 bases at J, with 6 bases between. Per germline, CDR1 MNHEY and CDR2 SVGAGI. CDR3 length equals 13 residues. In DNA, the CDR3 is TGTGCCAGCAGTTACGACGGGAACTATGGCTACACCTTC. Its translation is CASSYDGNYGYTF.

This clone was observed once. The chain has TRBV5-8 and TRBJ1-1, with a weak D call TRBD1 (5 bases). Germline values: CDR1 SGHTS, CDR2 YDEGEE. This CDR3 contains 14 residues. Trimming shortened V by 3 bases and J by 5 bases, and 14 bases separated the two germline ends. The CDR3 coding sequence is TGTGCCAGCAGCTGGCGGGGGTCAAGGACTGAAGCTTTCTTT. The encoded protein is CASSWRGSRTEAFF.

The chain uses TRBV6-5 and TRBJ1-1, with D maybe TRBD1 (5 bases). Germline-derived CDR1 and CDR2 are MNHEY and SVGAGI. V lost 2 bases and J lost 1, with 8 bases in between. This CDR3 region has 14 residues. Written as DNA, the CDR3 is TGTGCCAGCAGTTACCGCAGGGAGAACACTGAAGCTTTCTTT. Translated, it gives CASSYRRENTEAFF.

This chain joins TRBV9 and TRBJ2-5; no reliable D call. Germline V gives CDR1 SGDLS, CDR2 YYNGEE. Trimming removed 0 bases at V and 4 bases at J, with 7 bases between. The CDR3 consists of 13 residues. DNA for the CDR3: TGTGCCAGCAGCGTAGACGCGGTAGAGACCCAGTACTTC. Translating it yields CASSVDAVETQYF.

The chain combines TRBV11-2 with TRBJ1-1; D is perhaps TRBD1 (5 bases). CDR3 length: 14 residues. CDR1 is SGHAT, CDR2 FQNNGV, per germline. Trimming stripped 4 bases from V and 11 bases from J, with 20 bases between. The CDR3 DNA sequence: TGTGCCAGCAGCTCCAGGGTCGGCGTGACTGGTGCTTTCTTT. Residues: CASSSRVGVTGAFF.

This chain links TRBV7-7 with TRBJ2-3, with D perhaps matching TRBD2 (6 bases). Germline CDR1 reads SSHAT; CDR2 reads FNYEAQ (reference sequence). CDR3 length: 14 amino acids. V was shortened by 5 bases and J by 6 bases, with 15 bases between the two germline ends. The chain's CDR3 is CASSPGTAADTQYF. DNA of the CDR3: TGTGCCAGCAGCCCAGGGACTGCCGCGGATACGCAGTATTTT. Supplemented by reference TRBV7-7 and TRBJ2-3, the full variable domain reads GAGVSQSPRYKVTKRGQDVTLRCDPISSHATLYWYQQALGQGPEFLTYFNYEAQPDKSGLPSDRFSAERPEGSISTLTIQRTEQRDSAMYRCASSPGTAADTQYFGPGTRLTVL.

The rearrangement joins TRBV5-1 to TRBJ1-1; D is undetermined. This CDR3 spans 14 amino acids. Germline loops: CDR1 SGHRS, CDR2 YFSETQ. The ends were cut back, 0 bases at V and 1 base at J, with 7 bases in the middle. The CDR3 here is CASSLDRRNTEAFF. CDR3 coding DNA: TGCGCCAGCAGCTTGGACAGAAGGAACACTGAAGCTTTCTTT. The whole variable domain, filled in from reference TRBV5-1 and TRBJ1-1, reads KAGVTQTPRYLIKTRGQQVTLSCSPISGHRSVSWYQQTPGQGLQFLFEYFSETQRNKGNFPGRFSGRQFSNSRSEMNVSTLELGDSALYLCASSLDRRNTEAFFGQGTRLTVV.

CDR3 sequence (DNA): TGTGCCAGCAGCTTTCCCTTTCAGCCCCAGCATTTT. It translates to CASSFPFQPQHF. This chain joins TRBV7-2 and TRBJ1-5; D unresolved. Trimming took off 3 bases at V and 6 bases at J, with 6 bases between the two ends. Germline CDR1 SGHTA, CDR2 FQGNSA. There are 12 residues in the CDR3.

This clone was seen a single time. This chain joins TRBV18 and TRBJ2-7; the D gene is possibly TRBD1 (5 bases). CDR3 length: 16 residues. Looked up from germline, CDR1 is KGHSH and CDR2 is LQKENI. Trimming left V 0 bases short and J 3 bases short, with 15 bases between. The CDR3 nucleotides are TGTGCCAGCTCACCACCGACAGACGCTAGACACTACGAGCAGTACTTC. Protein product: CASSPPTDARHYEQYF.